Listed below are T cell receptor beta chains from one sample, sequenced in a study of T cells in Graves' hyperthyroidism and ophthalmopathy. TCRdb analysed the multiplex PCR reads with MiXCR anew, one entry per CDR3 protein. The data contain approximately 700,000 distinct CDR3 sequences, 16% of them seen just once; the ten biggest clones take up under 8.5%. The material sequenced was blood. These receptors all come from a man younger than 30 with Graves' hyperthyroidism. CDR3s include the opening cysteine and the closing phenylalanine or tryptophan. D genes are given only for firm matches. The size entry is marked missing in some rows and otherwise reads once, few, many or a size class.

J gene,clone size,V gene,D gene,CDR3 DNA,CDR3 protein
TRBJ1-2,few,TRBV29-1,.,TGCAGCTTCGGGGTGGACTATGGCTACACCTTC,CSFGVDYGYTF
TRBJ1-1,.,TRBV7-9,TRBD1,TGTGCCAGCAGCCACGGGACAGGGTTTGGCGGCGCGCGCACTGAAGCTTTCTTT,CASSHGTGFGGARTEAFF
TRBJ1-2,.,TRBV19,.,TGTGCCACCACCAACGACTATGGCTACACCTTC,CATTNDYGYTF
TRBJ2-7,.,TRBV7-8,.,TGTGCCAGCAACCTCATGGGAGGGGGCGACGAGCAGTACTTC,CASNLMGGGDEQYF
TRBJ2-5,few,TRBV15,.,TGTGCCACCAGCACCCTATCCCTGGGAGAGACCCAGTACTTC,CATSTLSLGETQYF
TRBJ1-6,.,TRBV20-1,.,TGCAGTGCTAGAGCGGGCTCCTATAATTCACCCCTCCACTTT,CSARAGSYNSPLHF
TRBJ2-7,.,TRBV4-1,.,TGCGCCAGCAGCCCCTCAATGCGCAGCGAGCAGTACTTC,CASSPSMRSEQYF
TRBJ1-2,few,TRBV9,.,TGTGCCAGCAGCCCCACCGGACTTGGCTACACCTTC,CASSPTGLGYTF
TRBJ2-7,few,TRBV24-1,.,TGTGCCACCAGCCCCGGCAGCTCCTACGAGCAGTACTTC,CATSPGSSYEQYF
TRBJ2-3,few,TRBV28,.,TGTGCCAGCAGTTTAAGCCAGGTCACAGATACGCAGTATTTT,CASSLSQVTDTQYF
TRBJ2-4,.,TRBV7-9,.,TGTGCCAGTCGGACGTTCGAGGAAAACATTCAGTACTTC,CASRTFEENIQYF
TRBJ2-1,.,TRBV20-1,.,TGCAGTGCCATGGGTCACTCCCGGGCCAATGAGCAGTTCTTC,CSAMGHSRANEQFF
TRBJ2-5,many,TRBV12-3/TRBV12-4,TRBD2,TGTGCCAGCAGTTTTACTAGCGGGCAATATCAAGAGACCCAGTACTTC,CASSFTSGQYQETQYF
TRBJ2-7,.,TRBV14,.,TGTGCCAGCAGCCACGGGTTCAACGAGCAGTACTTC,CASSHGFNEQYF
TRBJ2-2,.,TRBV9,TRBD2,TGTGCCAGCACCGGTAGCGGGAGAGACACCGGGGAGCTGTTTTTT,CASTGSGRDTGELFF
TRBJ2-7,many,TRBV9,TRBD2,TGTGCCAGCAGCGTAGGGACTAGCGGGACCCTATACGAGCAGTACTTC,CASSVGTSGTLYEQYF
TRBJ2-7,.,TRBV20-1,TRBD2,TGCAGTGCTCACTACAACCCGGGACTAGCGGGACGGGGCGAGCAGTACTTC,CSAHYNPGLAGRGEQYF
TRBJ2-1,few,TRBV19,.,TGTGCCAGTAGGGACGGGGTCAGCTCCTACAATGAGCAGTTCTTC,CASRDGVSSYNEQFF
TRBJ2-3,many,TRBV12-3/TRBV12-4,.,TGTGCCAGCAGTTTAGGGGACCGAGATACGCAGTATTTT,CASSLGDRDTQYF
TRBJ1-6,.,TRBV6-1,.,TGTGCCAGCAGTGAAGTAAGGGTCTCGGGTTCACCCCTCCACTTT,CASSEVRVSGSPLHF
TRBJ2-5,few,TRBV7-9,TRBD2,TGTGCCAGCAGCCTTCCTAGCGGGTGGAGTAAGACCCAGTACTTC,CASSLPSGWSKTQYF
TRBJ1-5,.,TRBV27,.,TGTGCCAGCAGTTTCCCTATAGAACCCCAGCATTTT,CASSFPIEPQHF
TRBJ2-3,many,TRBV20-1,TRBD2,TGCAGTGCTAGAGCCGGAGCGGGAGGAGTTACAGATACGCAGTATTTT,CSARAGAGGVTDTQYF
TRBJ1-1,.,TRBV5-1,.,TGCGCCAGCAGCTTCGGGGGTATGGCTGAAGCTTTCTTT,CASSFGGMAEAFF
TRBJ2-7,.,TRBV5-1,TRBD1,TGCGCCAGCAGCAAGGACAGGGAGTACGAGCAGTACTTC,CASSKDREYEQYF
TRBJ1-5,.,TRBV28,.,TGTGCCAGCAGTGCCCAGGGATGGAACAATCAGCCCCAGCATTTT,CASSAQGWNNQPQHF
TRBJ2-5,many,TRBV20-1,.,TGCAGTGCTAGAGAGTGGAGGGACAGATTACAAGAGACCCAGTACTTC,CSAREWRDRLQETQYF
TRBJ2-3,.,TRBV25-1,.,TGTGCCAGCAGTGGTACCCGCTGGGGGGCAGATACGCAGTATTTT,CASSGTRWGADTQYF
TRBJ2-7,.,TRBV6-1,.,TGTGCCAGCAGTGAGGGCGGTCTCGCGTACGAGCAGTACTTC,CASSEGGLAYEQYF
TRBJ2-7,many,TRBV9,TRBD2,TGTGCCAGCAGCGCGCCCAGCGGGGGTAGCTCCTACGAGCAGTACTTC,CASSAPSGGSSYEQYF
TRBJ1-2,.,TRBV11-2,.,TGTGCCGGCAGCTTAGAACGAAACTATGGCTACACCTTC,CAGSLERNYGYTF
TRBJ1-2,.,TRBV7-9,TRBD1,TGTGCCAGCAGCTTAGCCGGGACAGGGACATATGGCTACACCTTC,CASSLAGTGTYGYTF
TRBJ2-7,.,TRBV7-9,.,TGTGCCAGCAGCTTTCCCGGAGGCCACGAGCAGTACTTC,CASSFPGGHEQYF
TRBJ2-6,.,TRBV10-3,TRBD2,TGTGCCATCAGAGACACTAGCGGGAACAACGTCCTGACTTTC,CAIRDTSGNNVLTF
TRBJ1-2,many,TRBV28,.,TGTGCCAGCAGTTTGTCAGCTAACTATGGCTACACCTTC,CASSLSANYGYTF
TRBJ2-1,many,TRBV20-1,TRBD2,TGCAGTGCTAGCAGCGGGACGTCCCCATTCGGCAATGAGCAGTTCTTC,CSASSGTSPFGNEQFF
TRBJ2-3,.,TRBV19,.,TGTGCCAGTAGTATACCCGGGACGGGTTCCACAGATACGCAGTATTTT,CASSIPGTGSTDTQYF
TRBJ1-5,.,TRBV7-9,.,TGTGCCAGCAGTTTATCGTATCTGGCTGGCAATCAGCCCCAGCATTTT,CASSLSYLAGNQPQHF
TRBJ1-3,.,TRBV13,.,TGTGCCAGTAAAAGGTATTCTGGAAACACCATATATTTT,CASKRYSGNTIYF
TRBJ1-1,few,TRBV20-1,.,TGCAGTGCTGGGGGCGGGGCAGGAACGACTGAAGCTTTCTTT,CSAGGGAGTTEAFF
TRBJ1-6,.,TRBV7-6,.,TGTGCCAGCAGCCCGCTAGTGACCAGCTCCTATAATTCACCCCTCCACTTT,CASSPLVTSSYNSPLHF
TRBJ2-1,many,TRBV10-2,TRBD2,TGCGCCAGCAGTAGGCTAGCGGGGAGGGGGGCCTCCTACAATGAGCAGTTCTTC,CASSRLAGRGASYNEQFF
TRBJ1-1,many,TRBV6-2/TRBV6-3,.,TGTGCCAGCAGCCTACAGGCTGTCGGCACTGAAGCTTTCTTT,CASSLQAVGTEAFF
TRBJ2-1,few,TRBV4-1,.,TGCGCCAGCAGCTACACTCACAGTAGGGTCGGGGATGAGCAGTTCTTC,CASSYTHSRVGDEQFF
TRBJ2-2,many,TRBV12-3/TRBV12-4,.,TGTGCCAGCAGTTCCCCGTTCGGCACACGGACTTACACCGGGGAGCTGTTTTTT,CASSSPFGTRTYTGELFF
TRBJ1-2,many,TRBV28,.,TGTGCCAGCAGTTTGACCAGGTCATCCTATGGCTACACCTTC,CASSLTRSSYGYTF
TRBJ2-3,.,TRBV7-9,.,TGTGCCAGCAGCTTTGTATCAGGGGTGGCAGATACGCAGTATTTT,CASSFVSGVADTQYF
TRBJ2-5,.,TRBV10-2,TRBD2,TGCGCCAGCAGTGACTCGACTAGCGCGCAAGAGACCCAGTACTTC,CASSDSTSAQETQYF
TRBJ1-3,many,TRBV7-6,TRBD1,TGTGCCAGCAGCTCAACAGGGGCTGGAAACACCATATATTTT,CASSSTGAGNTIYF
TRBJ2-7,many,TRBV20-1,TRBD1,TGCAGTGCTCTGGACAGGGGGCACACCTACGAGCAGTACTTC,CSALDRGHTYEQYF
TRBJ2-1,many,TRBV28,.,TGTGCCAGCAGTTTTCTAGCAGGGGCCTACAATGAGCAGTTCTTC,CASSFLAGAYNEQFF
TRBJ2-3,.,TRBV4-3,.,TGCGCCAGCAGCCAGGCTGCCTGGTCCGATACGCAGTATTTT,CASSQAAWSDTQYF
TRBJ1-1,.,TRBV29-1,.,TGCAGCGTTGAAGATCGGGCGGGGCTTTCTTCAGCTTTCTTT,CSVEDRAGLSSAFF
TRBJ2-7,many,TRBV18,TRBD1,TGTGCCAGCTCCCAAGGGACAGGTGAATCCTACGAGCAGTACTTC,CASSQGTGESYEQYF
TRBJ1-1,few,TRBV9,.,TGTGCCAGCAGCGGCCTCCGTCCGAACACTGAAGCTTTCTTT,CASSGLRPNTEAFF